These T cell receptor beta chains were read from a single sample in a study of OX40 agonist ivuxolimab in advanced cancers. This table comes from immunoSEQ multiplex PCR, and its TCRdb copy is limited to in-frame clones, with some not included. This table has around 50,000 clones, around 90% appearing once. Material: CD4+ or CD8+ T cells sorted from blood, obtained in a trial of the OX40 agonist ivuxolimab. Source of these receptors: an adult with an advanced solid tumor such as melanoma, head and neck, liver or kidney cancer. Both conserved end residues are part of each CDR3. A D gene is named only where the DNA matches it firmly. Clone size is stated in some rows and not others, as once, few, many or a class when expanded.

V	J	D	size	length	DNA	CDR3
TRBV2	TRBJ2-1	NA	NA	15	TGTGCCAGCAGTGATTCGCGCCTCCCCCGCAATGAGCAGTTCTTC	CASSDSRLPRNEQFF
TRBV30	TRBJ1-1	NA	NA	13	TGTGCCTGGAGTCATGGGGGGGTGAATGAAGCTTTCTTT	CAWSHGGVNEAFF
TRBV19	TRBJ2-2	NA	NA	17	TGTGCCAGTAGTATAGATCTCGCAGGGGCGAACACCGGGGAGCTGTTTTTT	CASSIDLAGANTGELFF
TRBV11-2	TRBJ2-7	TRBD2	NA	16	TGTGCCAGCAGTGACTCTAGCGGGGGGGCGTCCTACGAGCAGTACTTC	CASSDSSGGASYEQYF
TRBV6-1	TRBJ1-4	NA	NA	16	TGTGCCAGCAGTGGAATAGTCGGACACCTCAATGAAAAACTGTTTTTT	CASSGIVGHLNEKLFF
TRBV4-1	TRBJ1-2	NA	NA	13	TGCGCCAGCAGCCTTACCCGTGGGAATGGCTACACCTTC	CASSLTRGNGYTF
TRBV4-1	TRBJ2-7	TRBD1	NA	18	TGCGCCAGCAGCCAAGGATTCCCCCCCGGGACAGGGGTCTACGAGCAGTACTTC	CASSQGFPPGTGVYEQYF
TRBV4-3	TRBJ2-6	NA	NA	16	TGCGCCAGCAGCCAAGGGCTGAACTCTGGGGCCAACGTCCTGACTTTC	CASSQGLNSGANVLTF
TRBV7-9	TRBJ1-5	TRBD1	NA	16	TGTGCCAGCAGCGGAGGTGGACAGGGGGTGGATCAGCCCCAGCATTTT	CASSGGGQGVDQPQHF
TRBV7-9	TRBJ2-7	NA	NA	13	TGTGCCAGCAGCTTGGACACAACCTACGAGCAGTACTTC	CASSLDTTYEQYF
TRBV6-5	TRBJ1-1	NA	NA	13	TGTGCCAGCACTCGGGACAACGGCCCTGAAGCTTTCTTT	CASTRDNGPEAFF
TRBV27	TRBJ2-2	NA	NA	15	TGTGCCAGCAGTTTAGGGCAGGGCTGGACCGGGGAGCTGTTTTTT	CASSLGQGWTGELFF
TRBV7-9	TRBJ2-4	TRBD2	NA	14	TGTGCCAGCAGTTCCTCGGGGGGCAAAAACATTCAGTACTTC	CASSSSGGKNIQYF
TRBV28	TRBJ1-1	NA	NA	16	TGTGCCAGCAGGGTCATACTAGGACCGAAGAACACTGAAGCTTTCTTT	CASRVILGPKNTEAFF
TRBV28	TRBJ1-1	TRBD1	NA	16	TGTGCCAGCAGTTTACCCGGGACAGGGGGGAGCACTGAAGCTTTCTTT	CASSLPGTGGSTEAFF
TRBV6-5	TRBJ2-1	TRBD2	NA	14	TGTGCCAGCAGTTACGTTAGCGGGGGGTCGCAGCAGTTCTTC	CASSYVSGGSQQFF
TRBV6-6	TRBJ2-7	NA	NA	13	TGTGCCAGCAGTTTGGGACAATCCTACGAGCAGTACTTC	CASSLGQSYEQYF
TRBV29-1	TRBJ2-1	NA	NA	10	TGCAGCGTTTCACGGAATGAGCAGTTCTTC	CSVSRNEQFF
TRBV11-2	TRBJ2-7	NA	NA	15	TGTGCCAGCAGCCCCACCATGGACCGACCCTACGAGCAGTACTTC	CASSPTMDRPYEQYF
TRBV7-2	TRBJ1-2	NA	NA	14	TGTGCCAGCAGCTTCCTGTGGACGCGCTATGGCTACACCTTC	CASSFLWTRYGYTF
TRBV14	TRBJ1-2	NA	NA	16	TGTGCCAGCAGCAAAGAAGGCCCCAGCCAGATGTATGGCTACACCTTC	CASSKEGPSQMYGYTF
TRBV7-9	TRBJ1-2	TRBD1	NA	19	TGTGCCAGCGATGTAACCGGGACAGGGACGGAGGCTTTCTCGTATGGCTACACCTTC	CASDVTGTGTEAFSYGYTF
TRBV13	TRBJ1-1	TRBD1	NA	18	TGTGCCAGCAGCTTAGCTACGGGACAGGGGCTGTGGAACACTGAAGCTTTCTTT	CASSLATGQGLWNTEAFF
TRBV7-8	TRBJ2-5	NA	NA	14	TGTGCCAGCAGCTTAGCGCGGAGCCAAGAGACCCAGTACTTC	CASSLARSQETQYF
TRBV4-2	TRBJ1-5	NA	NA	12	TGTGCCAGCAGCCAAGAGGGCCAGCCCCAGCATTTT	CASSQEGQPQHF
TRBV4-1	TRBJ1-5	NA	NA	14	TGCGCCAGCAGCCCCGAAGGGGGCAATCAGCCCCAGCATTTT	CASSPEGGNQPQHF
TRBV6-1	TRBJ1-4	NA	NA	13	TGTGCCACCCGGGACCTCTTGTATGAAAAACTGTTTTTT	CATRDLLYEKLFF
TRBV28	TRBJ2-5	NA	many	11	TGTGCCAGCAGTTTGGGAGAGACCCAGTACTTC	CASSLGETQYF
TRBV6-6	TRBJ2-2	TRBD1	NA	13	TGTGCCAGCAGCGTGACAGGGACCGGGGAGCTGTTTTTT	CASSVTGTGELFF
TRBV6-5	TRBJ1-5	TRBD1	NA	15	TGTGCCAGCAGCCTTGGACAGGTATCGGGTCAGCCCCAGCATTTT	CASSLGQVSGQPQHF
TRBV29-1	TRBJ2-5	NA	NA	12	TGCAGCGTTTTCGGTGCGCCAGAGACCCAGTACTTC	CSVFGAPETQYF
TRBV2	TRBJ1-6	NA	NA	14	TGTGCCAGCAGTGAATCAGGGGTTAATTCACCCCTCCACTTT	CASSESGVNSPLHF
TRBV30	TRBJ1-5	NA	NA	13	TGTGCCTGGAGTGGGGACAGCAATCAGCCCCAGCATTTT	CAWSGDSNQPQHF
TRBV27	TRBJ1-4	NA	NA	15	TGTGCCAGCAGTCTAACAGAAACTCCGACGGAAAAACTGTTTTTT	CASSLTETPTEKLFF
TRBV14	TRBJ1-5	NA	NA	16	TGTGCCAGCAGCCAACAACAGGGTGGTAGCAATCAGCCCCAGCATTTT	CASSQQQGGSNQPQHF
TRBV4-3	TRBJ2-3	NA	NA	18	TGCGCCAGCAGCCAAGATGTCGAGGGGCTAGCGATGGCAGATACGCAGTATTTT	CASSQDVEGLAMADTQYF
TRBV30	TRBJ1-1	NA	NA	12	TGTGCCTGGAACGGGGGCGAGGATGAAGCTTTCTTT	CAWNGGEDEAFF
TRBV28	TRBJ1-2	TRBD1	once	12	TGTGCCAGCAGTGGAAGGGGGCTTGGCTACACCTTC	CASSGRGLGYTF
TRBV2	TRBJ1-5	NA	NA	16	TGTGCCAGCAGTGCGTTTGGCAGGGCTAGCAATCAGCCCCAGCATTTT	CASSAFGRASNQPQHF
TRBV12-5	TRBJ2-1	NA	NA	12	TGTGCTAGTGGTTTTCCCGCCGGGGAGCAGTTCTTC	CASGFPAGEQFF
TRBV7-8	TRBJ2-5	NA	NA	13	TGTGCCAGCAGCGAGTCCTCTGGGGAGACCCAGTACTTC	CASSESSGETQYF
TRBV30	TRBJ2-7	TRBD1	NA	13	TGTGCCTTCCGGACAGGGGGAGACTACGAGCAGTACTTC	CAFRTGGDYEQYF
TRBV28	TRBJ2-7	NA	NA	15	TGTGCCAGCAGTTCCTTGCAGGGGACCGCCTACGAGCAGTACTTC	CASSSLQGTAYEQYF
TRBV19	TRBJ1-1	NA	NA	12	TGTGCCAGTATTAAGGGAAACACTGAAGCTTTCTTT	CASIKGNTEAFF
TRBV30	TRBJ1-1	NA	few	12	TGTGCCTGGACAGGGGAGGGCACTGAAGCTTTCTTT	CAWTGEGTEAFF
TRBV9	TRBJ2-7	NA	NA	14	TGTGCCAGCAGCGTAGTTTCTAGCTCCTACGAGCAGTACTTC	CASSVVSSSYEQYF
TRBV6-5	TRBJ1-6	TRBD1	NA	13	TGTGCCAGCACCCGGACAGGGGTATCACCCCTCCACTTT	CASTRTGVSPLHF
TRBV4-3	TRBJ2-3	NA	NA	17	TGCGCCAGCAGCCAAGATCCATCGCGGGGGCGGACAGATACGCAGTATTTT	CASSQDPSRGRTDTQYF
TRBV10-2	TRBJ1-5	NA	once	12	TGCGCCAGCAGTGGTCTCCATCAGCCCCAGCATTTT	CASSGLHQPQHF
TRBV4-3	TRBJ2-1	TRBD2	NA	15	TGCGCCAGCTCCCCGACTAGCCATTCAGGCAATGAGCAGTTCTTC	CASSPTSHSGNEQFF
TRBV7-2	TRBJ2-7	TRBD2	NA	15	TGTGCCAGCAGCTCGACTAGCGGGGCTGGGTACGAGCAGTACTTC	CASSSTSGAGYEQYF
TRBV6-5	TRBJ2-5	TRBD1	NA	14	TGTGCCAGCAGTAAGACAGGGAACTTTGAGACCCAGTACTTC	CASSKTGNFETQYF
TRBV5-1	TRBJ2-1	NA	NA	15	TGCGCCAGCAGCCCTATGACTAGCTCCTACAATGAGCAGTTCTTC	CASSPMTSSYNEQFF